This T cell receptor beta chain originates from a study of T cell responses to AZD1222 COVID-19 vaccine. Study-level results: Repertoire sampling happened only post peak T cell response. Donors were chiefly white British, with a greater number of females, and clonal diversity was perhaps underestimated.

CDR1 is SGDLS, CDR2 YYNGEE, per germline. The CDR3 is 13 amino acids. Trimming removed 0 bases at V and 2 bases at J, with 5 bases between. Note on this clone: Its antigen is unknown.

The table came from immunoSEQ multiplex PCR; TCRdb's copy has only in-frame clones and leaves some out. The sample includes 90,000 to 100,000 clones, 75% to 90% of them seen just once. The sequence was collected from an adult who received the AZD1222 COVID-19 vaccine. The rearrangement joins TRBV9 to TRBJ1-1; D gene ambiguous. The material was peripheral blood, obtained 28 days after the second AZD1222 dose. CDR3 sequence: CASSVADNTEAFF. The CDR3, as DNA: TGTGCCAGCAGCGTAGCAGACAACACTGAAGCTTTCTTT. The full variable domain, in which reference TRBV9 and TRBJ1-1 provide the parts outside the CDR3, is DSGVTQTPKHLITATGQRVTLRCSPRSGDLSVYWYQQSLDQGLQFLIQYYNGEERAKGNILERFSAQQFPDLHSELNLSSLELGDSALYFCASSVADNTEAFFGQGTRLTVV.